This TCR beta chain is from a study of T cell responses to AZD1222 COVID-19 vaccine. The length of the CDR3 is 17 residues. Germline V gene sequence: CDR1 MNHEY, CDR2 SMNVEV (reference sequence). The V and J ends lost 6 bases and 7 bases respectively, with 24 bases between them. Comments on this clone: Its antigen is unidentified.

Profiled with immunoSEQ multiplex PCR; TCRdb holds only in-frame clones, not every one. The profile covers tens of thousands of clones, with roughly 89% appearing a single time and around 9.3% taken by the ten largest. Notes on the study in general: Repertoires in all cases were sampled only once the peak T cell response had passed. Spike-specific TCR breadth and depth rose after two AZD1222 doses. Most donors were white British, females outnumbered males, and clonal diversity was possibly underestimated. At baseline, just 5 or 6 AZD1222 recipients tested seropositive.

This chain connects TRBV27 to TRBJ2-2, with D perhaps matching TRBD2 (6 bases). The starting material was peripheral blood, obtained 28 days after the second AZD1222 dose. The TCR was taken from an adult who received the AZD1222 COVID-19 vaccine. CDR3 sequence (DNA): TGTGCCAGCAGGCCAACTCCGGGACTCCCTTGGGTCGGGGAGCTGTTTTTT. Residues: CASRPTPGLPWVGELFF.